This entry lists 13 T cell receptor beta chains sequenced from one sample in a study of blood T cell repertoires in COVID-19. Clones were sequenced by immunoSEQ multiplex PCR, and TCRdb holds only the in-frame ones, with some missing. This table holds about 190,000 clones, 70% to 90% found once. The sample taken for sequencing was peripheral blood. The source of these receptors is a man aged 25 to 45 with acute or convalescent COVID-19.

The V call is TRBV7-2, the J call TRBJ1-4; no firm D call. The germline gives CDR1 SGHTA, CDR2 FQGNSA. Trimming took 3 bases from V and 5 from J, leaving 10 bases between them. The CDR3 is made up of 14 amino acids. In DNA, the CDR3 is TGTGCCAGCAGCTTTGAGAAATCCAATGAAAAACTGTTTTTT. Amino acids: CASSFEKSNEKLFF.

CDR3 nucleotide sequence: TGTGCCAGCAGTGAAAGTCAGGGGACTAGCGGCGTCGATGAGCAGTTCTTC. It is translated as CASSESQGTSGVDEQFF. The V call is TRBV2, the J call TRBJ2-1, with TRBD2 matching over 11 bases. Trimming removed 2 bases from V and 8 bases from J; junction bases left unmatched: 11. The CDR3 consists of 17 residues. Germline values: CDR1 SNHLY, CDR2 FYNNEI.

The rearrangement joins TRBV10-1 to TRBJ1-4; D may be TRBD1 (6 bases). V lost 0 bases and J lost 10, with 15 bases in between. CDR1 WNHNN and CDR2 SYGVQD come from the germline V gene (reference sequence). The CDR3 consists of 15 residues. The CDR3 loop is CASSESGRGEGKLFF. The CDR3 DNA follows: TGCGCCAGCAGTGAGTCGGGCAGGGGAGAGGGAAAACTGTTTTTT.

Here the CDR3 DNA reads TGTGCCAGCAGCCGGGACAGGGAGAACACTGAAGCTTTCTTT. Protein: CASSRDRENTEAFF. The chain is built from TRBV5-4 and TRBJ1-1, with TRBD1 matching 9 bases. V was pared by 4 bases and J by 1 base, with 2 bases of the junction left unmatched. CDR1 is SGHNT, CDR2 YYREEE, per germline (reference sequence). The CDR3 totals 14 residues.

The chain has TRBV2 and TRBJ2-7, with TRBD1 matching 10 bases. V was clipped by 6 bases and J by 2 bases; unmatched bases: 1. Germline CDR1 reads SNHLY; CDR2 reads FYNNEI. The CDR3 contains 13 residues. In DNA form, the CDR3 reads TGTGCCAGCAGGGGACAGGGGCCCTACGAGCAGTACTTC. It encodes CASRGQGPYEQYF.

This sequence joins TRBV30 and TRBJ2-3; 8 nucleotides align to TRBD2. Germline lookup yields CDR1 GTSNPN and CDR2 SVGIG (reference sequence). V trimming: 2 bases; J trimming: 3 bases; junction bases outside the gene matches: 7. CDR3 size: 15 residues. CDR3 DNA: TGTGCCTGGAGTCCCGGGACTAGGGGGACAGATACGCAGTATTTT. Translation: CAWSPGTRGTDTQYF.

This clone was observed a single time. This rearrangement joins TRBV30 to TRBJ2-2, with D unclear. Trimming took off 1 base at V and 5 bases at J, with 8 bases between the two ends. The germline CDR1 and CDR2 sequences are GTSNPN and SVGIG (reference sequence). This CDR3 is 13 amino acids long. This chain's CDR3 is CAWSEISTGELFF. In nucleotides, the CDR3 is TGTGCCTGGAGTGAAATTTCTACCGGGGAGCTGTTTTTT.

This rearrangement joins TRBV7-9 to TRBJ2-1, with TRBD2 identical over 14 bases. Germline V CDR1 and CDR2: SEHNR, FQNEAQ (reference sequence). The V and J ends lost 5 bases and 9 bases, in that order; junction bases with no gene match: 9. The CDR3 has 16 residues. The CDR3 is CASSPLGLAGDVEQFF. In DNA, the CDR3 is TGTGCCAGCAGCCCTCTGGGACTAGCGGGAGATGTTGAGCAGTTCTTC.

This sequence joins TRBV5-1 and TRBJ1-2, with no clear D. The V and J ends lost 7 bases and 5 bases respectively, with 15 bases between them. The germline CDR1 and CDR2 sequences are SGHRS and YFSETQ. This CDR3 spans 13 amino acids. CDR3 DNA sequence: TGCGCCAGCTCCCCGCGGGAGAGGTATGGCTACACCTTC. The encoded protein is CASSPRERYGYTF. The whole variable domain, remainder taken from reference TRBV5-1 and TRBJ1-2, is KAGVTQTPRYLIKTRGQQVTLSCSPISGHRSVSWYQQTPGQGLQFLFEYFSETQRNKGNFPGRFSGRQFSNSRSEMNVSTLELGDSALYLCASSPRERYGYTFGSGTRLTVV.

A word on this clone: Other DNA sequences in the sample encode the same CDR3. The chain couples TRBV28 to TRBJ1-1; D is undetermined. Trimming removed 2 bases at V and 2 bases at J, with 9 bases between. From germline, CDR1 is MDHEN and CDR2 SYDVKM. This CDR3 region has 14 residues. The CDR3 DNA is TGTGCCAGCAGTTTAGCCGGGGTCAACACTGAAGCTTTCTTT. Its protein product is CASSLAGVNTEAFF. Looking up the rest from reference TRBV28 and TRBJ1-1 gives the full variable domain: DVKVTQSSRYLVKRTGEKVFLECVQDMDHENMFWYRQDPGLGLRLIYFSYDVKMKEKGDIPEGYSVSREKKERFSLILESASTNQTSMYLCASSLAGVNTEAFFGQGTRLTVV.

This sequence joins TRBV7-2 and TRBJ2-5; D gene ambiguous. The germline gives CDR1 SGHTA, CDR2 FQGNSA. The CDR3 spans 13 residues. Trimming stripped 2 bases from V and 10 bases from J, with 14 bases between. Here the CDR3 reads CASSLSRLELQYF. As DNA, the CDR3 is TGTGCCAGCAGCTTATCACGGCTAGAACTCCAGTACTTC.

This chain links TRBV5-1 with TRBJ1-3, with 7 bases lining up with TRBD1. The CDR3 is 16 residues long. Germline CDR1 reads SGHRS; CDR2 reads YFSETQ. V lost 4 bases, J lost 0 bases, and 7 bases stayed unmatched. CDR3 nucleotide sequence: TGCGCCAGCAGCCTGGAGGGGGCGACCTCTGGAAACACCATATATTTT. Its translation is CASSLEGATSGNTIYF.

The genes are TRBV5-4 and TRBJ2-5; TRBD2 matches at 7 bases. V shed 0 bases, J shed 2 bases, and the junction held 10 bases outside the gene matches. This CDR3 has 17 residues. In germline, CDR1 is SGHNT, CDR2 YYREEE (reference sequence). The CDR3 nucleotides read TGTGCCAGCAGCTTGGGTCGTCCACTAGCGACGCAAGAGACCCAGTACTTC. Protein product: CASSLGRPLATQETQYF.